What follows describes a single T cell receptor (beta chain). The antigen it recognizes is unknown. No base quality information exists; no much larger clone differs at one position. The immunoSEQ v3 hsTCRB kit was used to amplify TCR beta CDR3 regions from genomic DNA through bias-controlled multiplex PCR. An Illumina NextSeq 500 was used to sequence the TCR libraries, reaching around 2.1 million read pairs at survey level or roughly 5-6.5 million at deep level. From the authors' description of their analysis: V, D and J genes were assigned, non-productive sequences were removed, and clonality was reported by immunoSEQ Analyzer software. To compare repertoires between infused TIL and blood, productive Simpson clonality was used along with the Morisita overlap index of productive TRB rearrangements. Absolute clonotype counts in blood were estimated as lymphocyte count times CD3+ fraction times the clone's productive frequency. This immuneACCESS table, as held by TCRdb, lists in-frame sequences with V and J called but not all clones. Of the missing ones, under half trace to an unresolved V gene in checked studies; the others have no known cause. Clone size and V and J calls were adopted from that table, with D and trimming inferred from the DNA. This sample holds tens of thousands of clones; roughly 87% were observed only once. The top ten constitute 2.6% of the sample.

V lost 1 base and J lost 5 bases, and the count of bases not matched to a germline gene is 9. The germline V gene (reference sequence) yields LNHNV for CDR1 and YYDKDF for CDR2. The CDR3 measures 16 amino acids from cysteine to phenylalanine. CDR3 DNA only is kept here, 48 bases in frame from base 1. These data come from a study of TIL therapy for anti-PD-1-resistant metastatic lung cancer (dated by TCRdb to the early 2020s). Study-wide context: Tumors were harvested before any PD-1/PD-L1 blockade; patients then received nivolumab, and those progressing received lymphodepletion, expanded TIL infusion and IL-2. The cohort was predominantly lung adenocarcinoma, with four EGFR-mutant and two ALK-rearranged tumors, and half of patients were current or former smokers. A median age of approximately 50 years (range about 38-85) and a median tumor PD-L1 proportion score of roughly 6% were recorded among enrolled patients. Clonotypes were tracked across tumor, expanded TIL product and serial blood samples by T cell receptor beta sequencing of tumor and peripheral blood. A median non-synonymous tumor mutation burden of more than 1.2 mutations per megabase was determined across the cohort by whole-exome sequencing. What the authors observed across the whole study: Clonotypes from the infused TIL partially replaced the baseline peripheral repertoire and then declined over months, and persistence showed no apparent association with response. The cohort was highly selected, with more treatment-naive, never-smoker and oncogene-addicted patients than typical, limiting generalizability. The study protocol defined all tumor marker inferences as exploratory.

Interpreted using the paper, the time point label stands for: pre-treatment sample, taken before nivolumab and TIL therapy. Adults with stage 4 NSCLC were enrolled from October 2017 to January 2020 in a dual-center phase I trial. Samples came from a single-arm, open-label phase I trial of tumor-infiltrating lymphocyte therapy with nivolumab in advanced non-small cell lung cancer. Mononuclear cells from blood collected in EDTA tubes were isolated on a Ficoll gradient and snap-frozen as pellets, and DNA was then extracted using a Qiagen mini-prep kit. The TCR sequence derives from a person between 25 and 79 years old with non-small cell lung cancer. This receptor chain uses TRBV15 and TRBJ2-7, with TRBD1 identical over 9 junction bases. The input for sequencing was blood, taken at baseline. The base sequence is TGTGCCACCAGCAGAGCTACCGGGACAGGGTTCCACGAGCAGTACTTC. Translated, it reads CATSRATGTGFHEQYF. When the CDR3 is completed using the reference TRBV15 and TRBJ2-7 genes on either side, the full variable domain is DAMVIQNPRYQVTQFGKPVTLSCSQTLNHNVMYWYQQKSSQAPKLLFHYYDKDFNNEADTPDNFQSRRPNTSFCFLDIRSPGLGDTAMYLCATSRATGTGFHEQYFGPGTRLTVT.